This T cell receptor (beta chain) was sequenced in a study of T-cell memory formation after mild COVID-19. Looking at the study overall: The TCR clusters were mostly specific to one donor. Overall study results and limits: CD4/CD8 balance held among clones contracting day 15 to 85, and later expanders leaned CD4+.

CDR3 length equals 13 residues. Germline CDR1 and CDR2: LGHDT and YNNKEL (reference sequence). V lost 1 base to trimming and J lost 4 bases, with 8 bases between them. Concerning this clonotype: What it binds is unknown.

Sample barcodes and UMIs were carried by the TCR alpha and TCR beta cDNA libraries that 5'RACE generated with constant-segment primers. TCRdb redid the calling of the 5' RACE reads with MiXCR, one entry per CDR3 protein. Among more than 14,000 distinct CDR3 sequences listed, about a fifth were seen once. The sequenced material came from PBMCs or a T cell subset sorted from them (not recorded which). This TCR came from a man between 18 and 29 years old who had mild COVID-19 (a few samples of this study predate the infection). Cell type and time point are not known. The V gene is TRBV3-1, the J gene TRBJ2-7; D is unresolved. CDR3 loop: CASSQGLGYEQYF. The CDR3 nucleotides are TGTGCCAGCAGCCAAGGTCTGGGGTACGAGCAGTACTTC.